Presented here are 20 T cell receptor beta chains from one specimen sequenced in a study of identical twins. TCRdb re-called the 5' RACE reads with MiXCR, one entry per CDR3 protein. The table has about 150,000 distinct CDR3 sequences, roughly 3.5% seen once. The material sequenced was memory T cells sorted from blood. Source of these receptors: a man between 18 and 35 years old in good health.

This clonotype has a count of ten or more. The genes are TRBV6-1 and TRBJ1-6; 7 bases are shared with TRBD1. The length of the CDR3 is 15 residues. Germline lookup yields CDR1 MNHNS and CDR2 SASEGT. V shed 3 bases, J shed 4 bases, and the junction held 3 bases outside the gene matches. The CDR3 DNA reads TGTGCCAGCAGTGACATGGGACAGTATAATTCACCCCTCCACTTT. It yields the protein CASSDMGQYNSPLHF.

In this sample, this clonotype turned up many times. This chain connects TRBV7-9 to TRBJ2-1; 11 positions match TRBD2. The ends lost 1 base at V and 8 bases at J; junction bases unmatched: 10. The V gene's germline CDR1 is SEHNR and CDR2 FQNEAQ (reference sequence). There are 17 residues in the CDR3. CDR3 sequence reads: CASSLVLAGVVNDEQFF. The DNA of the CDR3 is TGTGCCAGCAGCTTAGTACTAGCGGGAGTAGTTAACGATGAGCAGTTCTTC.

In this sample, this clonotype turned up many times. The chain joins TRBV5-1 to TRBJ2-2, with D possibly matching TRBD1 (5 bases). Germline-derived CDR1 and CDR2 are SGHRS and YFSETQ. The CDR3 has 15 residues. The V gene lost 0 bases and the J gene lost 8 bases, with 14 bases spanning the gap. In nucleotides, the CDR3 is TGCGCCAGCAGCTTGGATGGACAATCGTATGGGGAGCTGTTTTTT. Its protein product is CASSLDGQSYGELFF.

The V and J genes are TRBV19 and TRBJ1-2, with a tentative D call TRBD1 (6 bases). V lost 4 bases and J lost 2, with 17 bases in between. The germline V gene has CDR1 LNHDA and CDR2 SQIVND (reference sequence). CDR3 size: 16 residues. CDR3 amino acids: CASSTGGGQGNYGYTF. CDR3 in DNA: TGTGCCAGTAGTACCGGAGGGGGGCAGGGGAACTATGGCTACACCTTC. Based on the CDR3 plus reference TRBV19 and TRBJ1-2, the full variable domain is DGGITQSPKYLFRKEGQNVTLSCEQNLNHDAMYWYRQDPGQGLRLIYYSQIVNDFQKGDIAEGYSVSREKKESFPLTVTSAQKNPTAFYLCASSTGGGQGNYGYTFGSGTRLTVV.

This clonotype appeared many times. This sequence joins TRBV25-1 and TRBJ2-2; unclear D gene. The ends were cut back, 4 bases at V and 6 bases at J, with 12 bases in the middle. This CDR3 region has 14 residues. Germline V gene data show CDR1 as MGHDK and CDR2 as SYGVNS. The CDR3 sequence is CASSASLVAGELFF. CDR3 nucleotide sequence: TGTGCCAGCAGTGCCTCTCTAGTCGCCGGGGAGCTGTTTTTT. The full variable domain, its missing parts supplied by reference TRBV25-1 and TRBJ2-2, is EADIYQTPRYLVIGTGKKITLECSQTMGHDKMYWYQQDPGMELHLIHYSYGVNSTEKGDLSSESTVSRIRTEHFPLTLESARPSHTSQYLCASSASLVAGELFFGEGSRLTVL.

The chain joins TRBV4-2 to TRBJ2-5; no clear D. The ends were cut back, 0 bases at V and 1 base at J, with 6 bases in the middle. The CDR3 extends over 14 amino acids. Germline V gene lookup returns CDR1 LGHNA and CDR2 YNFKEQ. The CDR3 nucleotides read TGTGCCAGCAGCCAAGAAGGCCCCCAAGAGACCCAGTACTTC. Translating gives CASSQEGPQETQYF.

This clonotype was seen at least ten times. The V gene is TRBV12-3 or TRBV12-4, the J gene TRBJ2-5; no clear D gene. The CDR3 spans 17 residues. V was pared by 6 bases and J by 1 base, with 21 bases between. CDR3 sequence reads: CASSLTLRRAIQETQYF. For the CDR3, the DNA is TGTGCCAGCAGCCTCACCCTTCGACGGGCCATCCAAGAGACCCAGTACTTC.

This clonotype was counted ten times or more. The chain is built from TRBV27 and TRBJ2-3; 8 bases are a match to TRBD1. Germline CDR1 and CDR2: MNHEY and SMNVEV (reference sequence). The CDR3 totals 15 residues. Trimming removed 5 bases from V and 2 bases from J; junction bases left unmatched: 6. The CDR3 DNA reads TGTGCCAGCAGTACCCGGACAGGGAACACAGATACGCAGTATTTT. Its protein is CASSTRTGNTDTQYF.

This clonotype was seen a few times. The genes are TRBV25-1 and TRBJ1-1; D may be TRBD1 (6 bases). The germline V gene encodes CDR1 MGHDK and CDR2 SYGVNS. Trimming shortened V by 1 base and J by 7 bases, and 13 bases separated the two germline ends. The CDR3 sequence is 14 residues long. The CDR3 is CASSEWMDSDEAFF. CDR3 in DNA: TGTGCCAGCAGTGAATGGATGGACAGCGATGAAGCTTTCTTT. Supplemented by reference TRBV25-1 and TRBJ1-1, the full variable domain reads EADIYQTPRYLVIGTGKKITLECSQTMGHDKMYWYQQDPGMELHLIHYSYGVNSTEKGDLSSESTVSRIRTEHFPLTLESARPSHTSQYLCASSEWMDSDEAFFGQGTRLTVV.

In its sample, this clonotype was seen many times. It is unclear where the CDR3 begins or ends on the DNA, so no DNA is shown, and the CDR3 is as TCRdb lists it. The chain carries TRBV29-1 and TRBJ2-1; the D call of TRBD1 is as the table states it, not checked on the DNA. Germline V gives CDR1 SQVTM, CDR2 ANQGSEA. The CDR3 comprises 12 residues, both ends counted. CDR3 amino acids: CSVGEGTTDEFF.

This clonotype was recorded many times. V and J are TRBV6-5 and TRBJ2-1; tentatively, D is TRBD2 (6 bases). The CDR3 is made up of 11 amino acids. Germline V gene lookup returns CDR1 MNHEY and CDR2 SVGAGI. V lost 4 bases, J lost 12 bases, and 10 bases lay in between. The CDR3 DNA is TGTGCCAGCAGTTCCCCAGCGGGGCAGTTCTTC. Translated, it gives CASSSPAGQFF.

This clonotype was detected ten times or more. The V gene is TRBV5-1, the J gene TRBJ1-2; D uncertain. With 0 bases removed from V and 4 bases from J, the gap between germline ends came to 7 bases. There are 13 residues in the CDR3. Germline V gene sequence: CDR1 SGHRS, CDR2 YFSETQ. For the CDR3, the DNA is TGCGCCAGCAGCTTGGAACGGGCCTATGGCTACACCTTC. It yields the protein CASSLERAYGYTF. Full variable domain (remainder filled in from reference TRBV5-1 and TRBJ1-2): KAGVTQTPRYLIKTRGQQVTLSCSPISGHRSVSWYQQTPGQGLQFLFEYFSETQRNKGNFPGRFSGRQFSNSRSEMNVSTLELGDSALYLCASSLERAYGYTFGSGTRLTVV.

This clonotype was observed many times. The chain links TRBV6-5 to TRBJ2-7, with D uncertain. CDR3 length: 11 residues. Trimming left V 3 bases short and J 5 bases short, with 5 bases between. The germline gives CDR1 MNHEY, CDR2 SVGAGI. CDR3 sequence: CASSYLNEQYF. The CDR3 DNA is TGTGCCAGCAGTTATCTCAACGAGCAGTACTTC.

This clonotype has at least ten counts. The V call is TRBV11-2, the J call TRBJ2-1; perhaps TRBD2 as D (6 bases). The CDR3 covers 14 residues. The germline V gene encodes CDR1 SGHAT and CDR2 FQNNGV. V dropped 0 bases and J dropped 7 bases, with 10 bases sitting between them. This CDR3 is CASSLEAGTNEQFF. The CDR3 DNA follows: TGTGCCAGCAGCTTAGAGGCGGGAACAAATGAGCAGTTCTTC.

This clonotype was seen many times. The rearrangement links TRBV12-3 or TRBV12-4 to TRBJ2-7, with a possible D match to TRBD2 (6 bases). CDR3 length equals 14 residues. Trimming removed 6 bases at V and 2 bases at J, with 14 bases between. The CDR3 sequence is CASSPRDFPYEQYF. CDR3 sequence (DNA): TGTGCCAGCAGCCCCCGGGACTTCCCCTACGAGCAGTACTTC.

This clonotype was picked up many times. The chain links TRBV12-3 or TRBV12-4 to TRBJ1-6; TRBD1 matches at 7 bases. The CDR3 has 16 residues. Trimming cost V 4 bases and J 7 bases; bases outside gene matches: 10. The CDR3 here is CASSSTIQGRNSPLHF. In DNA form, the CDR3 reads TGTGCCAGCAGTTCGACCATACAGGGGAGGAATTCACCCCTCCACTTT.

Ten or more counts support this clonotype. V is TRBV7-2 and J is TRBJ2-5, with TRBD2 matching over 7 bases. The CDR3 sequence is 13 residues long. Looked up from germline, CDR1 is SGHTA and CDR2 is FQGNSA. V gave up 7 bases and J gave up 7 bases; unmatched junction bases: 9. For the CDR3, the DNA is TGTGCCAGCAAAGGGGTGGGGGAGGGGACCCAGTACTTC. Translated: CASKGVGEGTQYF.

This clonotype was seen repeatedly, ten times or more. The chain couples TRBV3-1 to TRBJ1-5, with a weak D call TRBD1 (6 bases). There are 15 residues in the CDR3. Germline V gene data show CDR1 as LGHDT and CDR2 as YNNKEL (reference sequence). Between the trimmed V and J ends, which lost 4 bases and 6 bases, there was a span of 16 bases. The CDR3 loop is CASSPSGGGSQPQHF. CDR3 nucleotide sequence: TGTGCCAGCAGCCCATCGGGGGGCGGTAGTCAGCCCCAGCATTTT.

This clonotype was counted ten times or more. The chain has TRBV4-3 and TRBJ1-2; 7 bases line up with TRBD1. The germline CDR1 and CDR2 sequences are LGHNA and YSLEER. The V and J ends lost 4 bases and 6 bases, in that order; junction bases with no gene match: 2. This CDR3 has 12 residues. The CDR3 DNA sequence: TGCGCCAGCAGCCGGCAGGGGGATGGCTACACCTTC. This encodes CASSRQGDGYTF.

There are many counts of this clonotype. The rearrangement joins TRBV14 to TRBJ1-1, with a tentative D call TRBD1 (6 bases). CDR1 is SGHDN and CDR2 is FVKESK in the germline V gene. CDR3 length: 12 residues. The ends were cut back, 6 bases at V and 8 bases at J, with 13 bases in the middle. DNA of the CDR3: TGTGCCAGCAGTCCGACAGGCCCAGAAGCTTTCTTT. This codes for CASSPTGPEAFF.